This T cell receptor (beta chain) was recovered during a study of blood T cells in healthy people across ages. For the second PCR, which ran for about 7 to 11 cycles, a sample-barcoded 5' primer and a J-beta primer mix were used. Paired-end reads containing CDR3 totaled no fewer than 2.5 million for each sample. Via MiXCR, TCRdb re-called the 5' RACE reads, giving one row per CDR3 protein. Among fewer than 750,000 distinct CDR3 sequences listed, under 55% were seen once. V shed 4 bases and J 4 bases; nucleotides not matched to a gene: 4. The CDR3 has 15 amino acids. CDR1 is LGHNA and CDR2 is YSLEER in the germline V gene. In this sample, this clonotype turned up a few times.

The source is a man older than 75 in good health. The chain has TRBV4-3 and TRBJ2-3, with TRBD1 identical over 11 bases. Input material: blood. In nucleotides, the CDR3 is TGCGCCAGCAGCCGTCGGGGACAGGGGGCAGATACGCAGTATTTT. It encodes CASSRRGQGADTQYF.